This is a list of T cell receptor beta chains from one sample in a study of T cells after yellow fever vaccination. TCRdb called the 5' RACE reads again in MiXCR, with one record for every CDR3 protein. The table has some 600,000 distinct CDR3 sequences, roughly a sixth seen once. The specimen comprised PBMCs, sampled about 5 days after the first yellow fever vaccination. The receptors shown here come from a man aged 18-30 years who received the YFV17D yellow fever vaccine. Both conserved end residues are part of each CDR3. D genes are given only for firm matches. Clone size is shown for a subset of rows, as once, few, many or a class of expanded clone.

length: 14; V: TRBV6-2/TRBV6-3; J: TRBJ1-2; D: NA; size: few; DNA: TGTGCCAGCAGTCACCGATTTGGACTGCATGGCTACACCTTC; CDR3: CASSHRFGLHGYTF
length: 16; V: TRBV12-3/TRBV12-4; J: TRBJ1-6; D: TRBD1; size: NA; DNA: TGTGCCAGCAGGGCGGGACAGGGGTCCTATAATTCACCCCTCCACTTT; CDR3: CASRAGQGSYNSPLHF
length: 17; V: TRBV3-1; J: TRBJ2-1; D: NA; size: NA; DNA: TGTGCCTCCTGCCAAGAAAACTTCGGGGGAGATTACAATGAGCAGTTCTTC; CDR3: CASCQENFGGDYNEQFF
length: 15; V: TRBV7-2; J: TRBJ2-3; D: NA; size: NA; DNA: TGTGCCAGCAGCTTAGGGACCATATCCCCAGATACGCAGTATTTT; CDR3: CASSLGTISPDTQYF
length: 15; V: TRBV5-1; J: TRBJ2-6; D: NA; size: many; DNA: TGCGCCAGCAGCTCAGAAAACTCTGGGGCCAACGTCCTGACTTTC; CDR3: CASSSENSGANVLTF
length: 14; V: TRBV2; J: TRBJ1-2; D: NA; size: many; DNA: TGTGCCAGCAGTGAAGCTAAACGGAACTATGGCTACACCTTC; CDR3: CASSEAKRNYGYTF
length: 12; V: TRBV6-6; J: TRBJ2-1; D: NA; size: once; DNA: TGTGCCAGCACCCGAGGGGGTGATGAGCAGTTCTTC; CDR3: CASTRGGDEQFF
length: 14; V: TRBV27; J: TRBJ1-4; D: TRBD1; size: few; DNA: TGTGCCAGCAGTGGGGACAGGGAGAATGAAAAACTGTTTTTT; CDR3: CASSGDRENEKLFF
length: 15; V: TRBV25-1; J: TRBJ1-2; D: TRBD1; size: NA; DNA: TGTGCCAGCAGTGCCACAGGGGGCCGCGACTATGGCTACACCTTC; CDR3: CASSATGGRDYGYTF
length: 15; V: TRBV27; J: TRBJ1-2; D: NA; size: NA; DNA: TGTGCCAGCAGTTCATCGGGGACACCGCTAGAAGGCTACACCTTC; CDR3: CASSSSGTPLEGYTF
length: 14; V: TRBV5-5; J: TRBJ2-2; D: NA; size: NA; DNA: TGTGCCAGCAGCCCCCGCTCGTGGGGCGGGGAGCTGTTTTTT; CDR3: CASSPRSWGGELFF
length: 15; V: TRBV5-5; J: TRBJ2-1; D: NA; size: NA; DNA: TGTGCCAGCAGCTTGTATGGCCAGGATTACAATGAGCAGTTCTTC; CDR3: CASSLYGQDYNEQFF
length: 16; V: TRBV20-1; J: TRBJ2-1; D: NA; size: NA; DNA: TGCAGTGCTAGAGTCCCGAGGGACGGGGGGCGAAATGAGCAGTTCTTC; CDR3: CSARVPRDGGRNEQFF
length: 16; V: TRBV24-1; J: TRBJ2-1; D: NA; size: NA; DNA: TGTGCCACCAGTGAAGGGGGGGGCGGGATCTACAATGAGCAGTTCTTC; CDR3: CATSEGGGGIYNEQFF
length: 14; V: TRBV10-3; J: TRBJ2-3; D: NA; size: NA; DNA: TGTGCCATCAGTGATGTTTCGGCGTCGGATACGCAGTATTTT; CDR3: CAISDVSASDTQYF
length: 12; V: TRBV12-3/TRBV12-4; J: TRBJ1-2; D: NA; size: few; DNA: TGTGCCAGCAGTTCGGACGGATCAACCTCTACCTTC; CDR3: CASSSDGSTSTF
length: 13; V: TRBV2; J: TRBJ1-1; D: NA; size: NA; DNA: TGTGCCAGCAGAGCCGAGACAGGAACTGAAGCTTTCTTT; CDR3: CASRAETGTEAFF
length: 15; V: TRBV2; J: TRBJ1-1; D: TRBD1; size: few; DNA: TGTGCCAGCAGTCACCGGGACAGGGGAAACGCTGAAGCTTTCTTT; CDR3: CASSHRDRGNAEAFF
length: 14; V: TRBV6-5; J: TRBJ2-2; D: NA; size: NA; DNA: TGTGCCAGCAGTTTGCTTACGAACACCGGGGAGCTGTTTTTT; CDR3: CASSLLTNTGELFF
length: 14; V: TRBV7-2; J: TRBJ2-7; D: TRBD1; size: few; DNA: TGTGCCAGCAGCTTGGGGCCAGGGGGCGACGAGCAGTACTTC; CDR3: CASSLGPGGDEQYF
length: 14; V: TRBV11-1; J: TRBJ2-7; D: TRBD1; size: NA; DNA: TGTGCCAGCAGCCCCCGGACAGGGAGGTACGAGCAGTACTTC; CDR3: CASSPRTGRYEQYF
length: 16; V: TRBV20-1; J: TRBJ1-6; D: NA; size: NA; DNA: TGCAGTGCTAGCCGGGCAGCCCAATCCTATAATTCACCCCTCCACTTT; CDR3: CSASRAAQSYNSPLHF